This T cell receptor (beta chain) was obtained from a study of PD-1 blockade in classical Hodgkin lymphoma. Regarding time point: cycle 4 day 1 (C4D1), after 6 weeks of nivolumab. Autologous stem cell transplantation was followed by relapse in every patient, and brentuximab vedotin exposure varied. The table came from immunoSEQ multiplex PCR; TCRdb's copy has only in-frame clones and leaves some out. The profile shows 80,000 to 95,000 clones, more than 80% of them singletons. The receptor's source is a human donor with classical Hodgkin lymphoma. This material consisted of peripheral blood mononuclear cells (PBMCs), taken before the fourth cycle of nivolumab.

As DNA, the CDR3 is TGTGCCAGCAGTTTTGCGGGCCTAGTGCAGTACTTC. Residues: CASSFAGLVQYF. The J gene is TRBJ2-7, the V gene TRBV28; tentative D call: TRBD2 (5 bases). Trimming cost V 3 bases and J 9 bases, with 12 bases left between them. Germline CDR1 MDHEN, CDR2 SYDVKM. This CDR3 region has 12 residues.